Shown below are 7 T cell receptor beta chains from a single sample sequenced in a study of cytomegalovirus exposure and HLA in healthy donors. Primers: 60 Vbeta forward and 13 Jbeta reverse. The protocol was immunoSEQ multiplex PCR, while the TCRdb copy is restricted to in-frame clones and leaves out a portion. The data show approximately 130,000 clones, about four fifths seen once. Sequencing was done on a sample of PBMCs. These receptor sequences come from a woman aged 40 to 55 in good health and CMV-seronegative.

V and J are TRBV5-1 and TRBJ2-5; D unresolved. Germline loops: CDR1 SGHRS, CDR2 YFSETQ. Trimming stripped 2 bases from V and 4 bases from J, with 12 bases between. This CDR3 comprises 14 residues. CDR3 loop: CASSLSSSIETQYF. The CDR3 DNA reads as TGCGCCAGCAGCTTAAGTTCGTCTATAGAGACCCAGTACTTC. The complete variable domain, with remaining parts taken from reference TRBV5-1 and TRBJ2-5, reads KAGVTQTPRYLIKTRGQQVTLSCSPISGHRSVSWYQQTPGQGLQFLFEYFSETQRNKGNFPGRFSGRQFSNSRSEMNVSTLELGDSALYLCASSLSSSIETQYFGPGTRLLVL.

The rearrangement uses TRBV5-6 and TRBJ1-1; no clear D gene. Trimming stripped 3 bases from V and 2 bases from J, with 11 bases between. The CDR3 is 14 residues long. From germline, CDR1 is SGHDT and CDR2 YYEEEE. CDR3 nucleotide sequence: TGTGCCAGCAGCTCATTACGAGCAAACACTGAAGCTTTCTTT. Its translation is CASSSLRANTEAFF.

The rearrangement links TRBV9 to TRBJ2-1, with D tentatively TRBD2 (5 bases). V was cut by 4 bases and J by 6 bases, with 17 bases left in between. The CDR3 is 15 amino acids. Germline CDR1 reads SGDLS; CDR2 reads YYNGEE. The CDR3 bases are TGTGCCAGCAGCCCCACCGGACTGGCCGGCAATGAGCAGTTCTTC. Translation: CASSPTGLAGNEQFF.

This clone has a handful of counts. This chain joins TRBV19 and TRBJ2-1, with TRBD1 identical over 9 bases. CDR1 is LNHDA and CDR2 is SQIVND in the germline V gene (reference sequence). V shed 1 base, J shed 5 bases, and the junction held 3 bases outside the gene matches. This CDR3 has 15 amino acids. CDR3 bases: TGTGCCAGTAGTATAGGAGGGACAGGGAACAATGAGCAGTTCTTC. This translates into CASSIGGTGNNEQFF.

This rearrangement joins TRBV7-3 to TRBJ2-1, with TRBD2 identical over 8 bases. The CDR3 is 15 amino acids. CDR1 and CDR2 from the germline V gene are SGHTA and FQGTGA. V shed 1 base and J 10 bases; nucleotides not matched to a gene: 9. The CDR3 sequence is CASSLSPSGSGEQFF. The CDR3 nucleotides are TGTGCCAGCAGCTTAAGTCCCAGCGGGAGTGGCGAGCAGTTCTTC.

The chain employs TRBV9 and TRBJ2-1, with TRBD2 as a possible D gene (5 bases). Per germline, CDR1 SGDLS and CDR2 YYNGEE. With 0 bases removed from V and 1 base from J, the gap between germline ends came to 8 bases. The CDR3 sequence is 15 residues long. The CDR3 DNA is TGTGCCAGCAGCGTAGTAAGCGGATCCTACAATGAGCAGTTCTTC. It yields the protein CASSVVSGSYNEQFF. Variable domain in full (rest from reference TRBV9 and TRBJ2-1): DSGVTQTPKHLITATGQRVTLRCSPRSGDLSVYWYQQSLDQGLQFLIQYYNGEERAKGNILERFSAQQFPDLHSELNLSSLELGDSALYFCASSVVSGSYNEQFFGPGTRLTVL.

This chain connects TRBV11-2 to TRBJ1-1; perhaps TRBD1 as D (6 bases). Trimming removed 5 bases at V and 8 bases at J, with 21 bases between. The germline V gene has CDR1 SGHAT and CDR2 FQNNGV. This CDR3 has 15 residues. The CDR3 reads CASSPRGITRPEAFF. CDR3 in DNA: TGTGCCAGCAGCCCAAGGGGGATCACCCGGCCCGAAGCTTTCTTT.